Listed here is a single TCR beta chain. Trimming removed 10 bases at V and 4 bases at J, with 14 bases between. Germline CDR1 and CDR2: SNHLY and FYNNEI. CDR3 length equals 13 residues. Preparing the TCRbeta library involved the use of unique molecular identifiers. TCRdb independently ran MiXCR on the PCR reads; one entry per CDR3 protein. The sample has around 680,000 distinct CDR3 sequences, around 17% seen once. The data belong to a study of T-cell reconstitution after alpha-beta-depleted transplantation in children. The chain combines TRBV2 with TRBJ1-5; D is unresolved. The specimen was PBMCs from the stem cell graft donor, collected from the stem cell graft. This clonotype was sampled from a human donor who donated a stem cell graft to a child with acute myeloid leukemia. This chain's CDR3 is CATNGDLNQPQHF. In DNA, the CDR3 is TGTGCCACTAACGGGGATTTAAATCAGCCCCAGCATTTT.